This T cell receptor (beta chain) emerged from a study of Graves' ophthalmopathy and Graves' hyperthyroidism. Amplifying from RNA transcripts, the study obtained TCR beta CDR3 regions. The workflow started with a first-round RT-PCR run with HTBI primers and then moved on to a second-round multiplex PCR. TCRdb processed the multiplex PCR reads anew with MiXCR; each CDR3 protein has one entry. The table records roughly 300,000 distinct CDR3 sequences, 17% of them present only once. Germline CDR1 and CDR2: DFQATT and SNEGSKA (reference sequence). V shed 3 bases and J shed 0 bases, with 12 bases lying between them. CDR3 length: 14 residues. There are many counts of this clonotype. Excluded: other autoimmune disease, uncontrolled infection, pregnancy or lactation.

V is TRBV20-1 and J is TRBJ2-7; D gene ambiguous. The sample comprised peripheral blood. This TCR derives from an adult man with Graves' ophthalmopathy. CDR3 in amino acids: CSARGSSLSYEQYF. The DNA for the CDR3 is TGCAGTGCTAGGGGGTCTTCCCTCTCCTACGAGCAGTACTTC.